This T cell receptor (beta chain) was identified during a study of CD8+CD57+ T cells in acquired aplastic anemia. On the study more broadly: Sorted CD4+ and CD8+ cells gave a mean 3.2 ug DNA, range roughly 0.2 to 27.4 ug.

This clonotype appeared many times. Its antigen is unknown. There are 17 residues in the CDR3. V lost 1 base and J 0 bases, leaving 18 bases between the germline ends. CDR1 DFQATT and CDR2 SNEGSKA come from the germline V gene (reference sequence). TCR beta VDJ combinations and CDR3 sequences were profiled from genomic DNA. TCRdb used MiXCR to reprocess the reads, holding one entry per CDR3 protein. This table holds some 200,000 distinct CDR3 sequences, approximately 48% found once. Broader study findings: Significance was not reached for CD8+ Simpson's diversity between patients and controls.

In patients chosen for sequencing, flow cytometry had shown CD8+CD57+ cell expansion. The sequenced material came from sorted CD4+, CD8+, or CD8+CD57+ T cells (not recorded which) from PBMCs. This TCR derives from a human donor with aplastic anemia. This chain uses TRBV20-1 with TRBJ1-1; D unresolved. The CDR3 loop is CSARGGVQETLNTEAFF. DNA for the CDR3: TGCAGTGCTAGAGGAGGAGTCCAGGAAACTCTGAACACTGAAGCTTTCTTT.